This entry lists 32 T cell receptor beta chains sequenced from one sample in a study of T cell repertoires in cytomegalovirus infection. TCRdb re-called the reads through MiXCR, storing one row per CDR3 protein. The sample has 150,000 to 200,000 distinct CDR3 sequences; about 22% are singletons. These receptors are not linked to any known antigen. Here the sequenced sample was CD8+ T cells from cultured PBMCs, taken from culture after CMV antigen stimulation. These receptors all stem from a human donor in good health (CMV status not recorded). Some clones in this sample may be carry-over from other donors' samples.

This clonotype was found a few times. J is TRBJ2-6 and V is TRBV7-9; 7 bases align to TRBD1. The CDR3 has 16 residues. CDR1 is SEHNR and CDR2 is FQNEAQ in the germline V gene (reference sequence). Trimming cost V 4 bases and J 7 bases; bases outside gene matches: 10. The chain's CDR3 is CASSYRGGTYANVLTF. CDR3 coding DNA: TGTGCCAGCAGCTACAGGGGTGGAACATACGCCAACGTCCTGACTTTC.

V gene TRBV9 combines with J gene TRBJ2-3; perhaps TRBD1 as D (6 bases). V was shortened by 4 bases and J by 2 bases, with 14 bases between the two germline ends. CDR1 SGDLS and CDR2 YYNGEE come from the germline V gene. The CDR3 extends over 15 amino acids. The CDR3 spells CASSLRDNPTDTQYF. CDR3 in DNA: TGTGCCAGCAGCCTCCGGGACAACCCCACAGATACGCAGTATTTT.

V is TRBV7-6 and J is TRBJ2-3; the D is unclear. V gave up 2 bases and J gave up 3 bases, with 12 bases separating them. The CDR3 has 15 amino acids. In germline, CDR1 is SGHVS, CDR2 FNYEAQ. The CDR3 loop is CASSLRASGTDTQYF. CDR3 in DNA: TGTGCCAGCAGCTTAAGGGCCTCCGGGACAGATACGCAGTATTTT.

This clonotype has just one count. The chain uses TRBV20-1 and TRBJ1-1, with a weak D call TRBD1 (5 bases). V lost 3 bases to trimming and J lost 6 bases, with 20 bases between them. The CDR3 contains 15 residues. Germline V gene data show CDR1 as DFQATT and CDR2 as SNEGSKA (reference sequence). In DNA form, the CDR3 reads TGCAGTGCTAGTGAAGACAGATGGCCCCCCCCTGAAGCTTTCTTT. Protein: CSASEDRWPPPEAFF.

This clonotype was observed a handful of times. The CDR3 loop is CASSLYIARRGGFETQYF. In nucleotides, the CDR3 is TGTGCCAGCAGCTTATACATCGCCCGGCGGGGGGGCTTTGAGACCCAGTACTTC. The chain is built from TRBV11-2 and TRBJ2-5; 9 bases are a match to TRBD2. Losses at the gene ends were 2 bases for V and 5 bases for J; bases not matched to a gene: 15. Germline CDR1 is SGHAT and CDR2 is FQNNGV. This CDR3 comprises 18 residues.

The CDR3 DNA reads as TGTGCCAGCGACAGCCGCTCCTACAATGAGCAGTTCTTC. Protein: CASDSRSYNEQFF. This chain connects TRBV12-3 or TRBV12-4 to TRBJ2-1; D possibly corresponds to TRBD1 (5 bases). V lost 8 bases and J 0 bases, leaving 8 bases between the germline ends. CDR3 length equals 13 residues.

A few counts support this clonotype. The chain couples TRBV29-1 to TRBJ2-7; 10 positions match TRBD1. After removal of 6 bases from V and 2 bases from J, the junction contained 7 bases not matched to a gene. The CDR3 runs to 14 residues. Per germline, CDR1 SQVTM and CDR2 ANQGSEA. The CDR3 here is CSVRRTGGTYEQYF. CDR3 nucleotide sequence: TGCAGCGTCAGACGGACAGGGGGTACCTACGAGCAGTACTTC.

V usage is TRBV12-3 or TRBV12-4 and J usage is TRBJ1-5; the D gene is possibly TRBD1 (6 bases). Trimming took off 1 base at V and 5 bases at J, with 12 bases between the two ends. The CDR3 is 15 amino acids. The CDR3 DNA follows: TGTGCCAGCAGTTTAGAGGGGAACAGGGATCAGCCCCAGCATTTT. Translated, it gives CASSLEGNRDQPQHF.

This clonotype has a handful of counts. The genes are TRBV6-1 and TRBJ1-6; 7 bases line up with TRBD1. This CDR3 has 13 residues. J lost 7 bases, V lost 7 bases, and 4 bases had no gene match. Germline V gives CDR1 MNHNS, CDR2 SASEGT. The CDR3 protein is CASMDRSNSPLHF. The DNA of the CDR3 is TGTGCCAGCATGGACAGGAGCAATTCACCCCTCCACTTT.

This clonotype appeared many times. V and J are TRBV27 and TRBJ2-5, with D possibly TRBD2 on 5 matching bases. Trimming left V 1 base short and J 3 bases short, with 6 bases between. This CDR3 comprises 13 residues. Germline values: CDR1 MNHEY, CDR2 SMNVEV (reference sequence). The CDR3 reads CASSLFGEETQYF. As DNA, the CDR3 is TGTGCCAGCAGTTTATTCGGGGAAGAGACCCAGTACTTC.

This chain joins TRBV7-6 and TRBJ2-1; 9 nucleotides agree with TRBD2. Germline-derived CDR1 and CDR2 are SGHVS and FNYEAQ. The CDR3 consists of 14 residues. The junction had 5 bases not matched to a gene; V was cut back by 9 bases and J by 2 bases. CDR3 coding DNA: TGTGCCAGTCGAGCGGGGGGCGCCTACAATGAGCAGTTCTTC. Protein product: CASRAGGAYNEQFF.

This clonotype has just a few counts. The chain carries TRBV4-1 and TRBJ1-1; D remains ambiguous. V was clipped by 0 bases and J by 11 bases, with 13 bases between them. This CDR3 comprises 13 residues. Looked up from germline, CDR1 is MGHRA and CDR2 is YSYEKL. CDR3 coding DNA: TGCGCCAGCAGCCAAGAAACGGGTGGGAAGGCTTTCTTT. It encodes CASSQETGGKAFF.

This clonotype was counted a few times. V usage is TRBV12-3 or TRBV12-4 and J usage is TRBJ2-1; weak D call: TRBD1 (5 bases). The CDR3 is made up of 15 amino acids. V dropped 6 bases and J dropped 2 bases, with 14 bases sitting between them. This CDR3 is CASSSPGRPYNEQFF. As DNA, the CDR3 is TGTGCCAGCAGCTCGCCAGGGCGTCCCTACAATGAGCAGTTCTTC.

The V gene is TRBV2, the J gene TRBJ2-2; TRBD1 matches at 8 bases. Trimming took 8 bases from V and 0 from J; bases not matched to a gene: 2. CDR1 and CDR2 (germline): SNHLY, FYNNEI. The CDR3 sequence is 14 residues long. CDR3 nucleotide sequence: TGTGCCAGCCAGGGGGCATCGAACACCGGGGAGCTGTTTTTT. This translates into CASQGASNTGELFF.

J is TRBJ2-7 and V is TRBV7-8; D tentatively reads TRBD1 or TRBD2 (5 bases each). CDR1 SGHVS and CDR2 FQNEAQ come from the germline V gene. Trimming removed 5 bases at V and 6 bases at J, with 20 bases between. CDR3 length: 15 amino acids. This CDR3 is CASSPKAGEGAEQYF. The CDR3 DNA sequence: TGTGCCAGCAGCCCGAAGGCCGGGGAAGGGGCCGAGCAGTACTTC. Combining the CDR3 with reference TRBV7-8 and TRBJ2-7 gives the whole variable domain GAGVSQSPRYKVAKRGQDVALRCDPISGHVSLFWYQQALGQGPEFLTYFQNEAQLDKSGLPSDRFFAERPEGSVSTLKIQRTQQEDSAVYLCASSPKAGEGAEQYFGPGTRLTVT.

V is TRBV7-2 and J is TRBJ1-6; the match to TRBD1 covers 8 bases. The J segment lost 4 bases and the V segment lost 5 bases, leaving 7 bases of the junction unmatched. Germline V lookup: CDR1 SGHTA, CDR2 FQGNSA. This CDR3 region has 16 residues. This CDR3 reads CASSLRTGSYNSPLHF. Here the CDR3 DNA reads TGTGCCAGCAGCCTGCGGACAGGGTCATATAATTCACCCCTCCACTTT.

This clonotype occurred a few times. The chain joins TRBV12-3 or TRBV12-4 to TRBJ2-1, with D possibly TRBD1 on 5 matching bases. V was cut by 7 bases and J by 2 bases, with 18 bases left in between. CDR3 length equals 16 residues. CDR3 bases: TGTGCCAGCAATAAGCCCGACAGAGCCCCCTACAATGAGCAGTTCTTC. As protein: CASNKPDRAPYNEQFF.

The gene calls are TRBV6-6 and TRBJ1-2; TRBD1 might be the D (6 bases). Germline-derived CDR1 and CDR2 are MNHNY and SVGAGI (reference sequence). This CDR3 has 18 residues. The V end was cut by 2 bases, the J end by 0 bases, with 19 bases between. The CDR3 reads CASSYEVAGAPANYGYTF. For the CDR3, the DNA is TGTGCCAGCAGTTACGAGGTCGCAGGGGCCCCTGCTAACTATGGCTACACCTTC.

This clonotype came up once. The J gene is TRBJ2-5, the V gene TRBV7-8; D is perhaps TRBD1 (5 bases). The germline gives CDR1 SGHVS, CDR2 FQNEAQ. V lost 1 base and J 5 bases, leaving 14 bases between the germline ends. The CDR3 length is 15 residues. The CDR3 sequence is CASSLEARVRETQYF. The CDR3 DNA reads TGTGCCAGCAGCTTAGAGGCCAGGGTCAGGGAGACCCAGTACTTC.

In its sample, this clonotype was seen a few times. The chain carries TRBV5-6 and TRBJ2-7, with 7 positions matching TRBD1. Germline-derived CDR1 and CDR2 are SGHDT and YYEEEE. The CDR3 is made up of 14 amino acids. J gave up 5 bases and V 3 bases, and 8 bases lay outside the gene matches. The CDR3 DNA reads as TGTGCCAGCAGCTCGACAGGGTATAACCACGAGCAGTACTTC. It codes for CASSSTGYNHEQYF. The full variable domain, completed using reference TRBV5-6 and TRBJ2-7, is DAGVTQSPTHLIKTRGQQVTLRCSPKSGHDTVSWYQQALGQGPQFIFQYYEEEERQRGNFPDRFSGHQFPNYSSELNVNALLLGDSALYLCASSSTGYNHEQYFGPGTRLTVT.

The rearrangement joins TRBV12-3 or TRBV12-4 to TRBJ1-1; the D gene is possibly TRBD1 (5 bases). CDR3 length equals 18 residues. V shed 6 bases and J shed 5 bases, with 28 bases lying between them. The CDR3 protein is CASSPRALVREGETEAFF. CDR3 in DNA: TGTGCCAGCAGCCCTCGAGCGTTGGTCAGGGAGGGTGAGACTGAAGCTTTCTTT.

This clonotype turned up a few times. J is TRBJ2-1 and V is TRBV2, with TRBD1 matching 7 bases. J lost 6 bases, V lost 7 bases, and 3 bases had no gene match. The length of the CDR3 is 12 residues. Looked up from germline, CDR1 is SNHLY and CDR2 is FYNNEI. The DNA of the CDR3 is TGTGCCAGCATCGCAGGGGGCAATGAGCAGTTCTTC. Translated: CASIAGGNEQFF.

The gene calls are TRBV5-1 and TRBJ2-3, with TRBD2 matching 9 bases. The germline CDR1 and CDR2 sequences are SGHRS and YFSETQ. This CDR3 is 16 amino acids long. V lost 0 bases, J lost 7 bases, and 9 bases stayed unmatched. The CDR3 protein is CASSLVLAGGSNTQYF. CDR3 nucleotides: TGCGCCAGCAGCTTGGTCCTCGCGGGGGGGTCAAATACGCAGTATTTT.

This clonotype came up a few times. The chain employs TRBV6-8 and TRBJ2-5; 7 nucleotides match TRBD2. The V gene's germline CDR1 is MNHGY and CDR2 SAAAGT. The CDR3 loop spans 14 amino acids. Losses at the gene ends were 4 bases for V and 5 bases for J; bases not matched to a gene: 7. The CDR3 bases are TGTGCCAGCAGTTCGCGGGGGTATCGGGAGACCCAGTACTTC. Protein product: CASSSRGYRETQYF.

This clonotype came up a few times. J is TRBJ1-5 and V is TRBV12-3 or TRBV12-4; D perhaps matches TRBD1 (5 bases). The CDR3 length is 15 residues. V lost 1 base, J lost 0 bases, and 7 bases lay in between. CDR3 coding DNA: TGTGCCAGCAGTTTAGGGGGACCTAGCAATCAGCCCCAGCATTTT. Its protein is CASSLGGPSNQPQHF.

The gene calls are TRBV19 and TRBJ2-7; weak D call: TRBD2 (6 bases). CDR1 is LNHDA and CDR2 is SQIVND in the germline V gene (reference sequence). The CDR3 is made up of 11 amino acids. V was cut by 10 bases and J by 1 base, with 8 bases left in between. CDR3 coding DNA: TGTGCCACGGGGACTTCCTACGAGCAGTACTTC. Amino acid sequence: CATGTSYEQYF.

This chain links TRBV4-3 with TRBJ2-4; D uncertain. The CDR3 has 16 amino acids. The ends were cut back, 0 bases at V and 7 bases at J, with 16 bases in the middle. Per germline, CDR1 LGHNA and CDR2 YSLEER. The CDR3 DNA is TGCGCCAGCAGCCAAGACGAAGGTGGAGCAACGAACATTCAGTACTTC. Translation gives CASSQDEGGATNIQYF.

Remarks on this clonotype: An end of the junction differs from the germline gene, which may be a read error. V gene TRBV12-3 or TRBV12-4 combines with J gene TRBJ2-1, with D maybe TRBD2 (6 bases). The CDR3 loop spans 12 amino acids. The CDR3 DNA reads TGTGCCAGCAGTCTAGCGCTCAATGAGCAGTTCTTC. This codes for CASSLALNEQFF.

Only a few counts were recorded for this clonotype. The J gene is TRBJ1-1, the V gene TRBV7-9; no clear D gene. Per germline, CDR1 SEHNR and CDR2 FQNEAQ (reference sequence). V shed 1 base and J shed 3 bases, with 6 bases lying between them. This CDR3 spans 13 amino acids. The CDR3 DNA reads TGTGCCAGCAGCTTAGGCCCGTACACTGAAGCTTTCTTT. This encodes CASSLGPYTEAFF.

The chain combines TRBV7-9 with TRBJ2-5, with D hard to call. The CDR3 has 14 residues. V lost 6 bases and J lost 7, with 18 bases in between. From germline, CDR1 is SEHNR and CDR2 FQNEAQ (reference sequence). The CDR3 reads CASSMTDDFGTQYF. CDR3 bases: TGTGCCAGCAGTATGACTGACGATTTTGGGACCCAGTACTTC.

This clonotype has just a few counts. CDR3 sequence (DNA): TGTGCCAGCACCCCCCTGAGGGGGGTGGCTAATGAAAAACTGTTTTTT. Amino acid sequence: CASTPLRGVANEKLFF. This chain uses TRBV7-9 with TRBJ1-4; D might be TRBD1 (6 bases). Trimming cost V 7 bases and J 3 bases, with 18 bases left between them. The germline V gene encodes CDR1 SEHNR and CDR2 FQNEAQ (reference sequence). The CDR3 has 16 residues.

This clonotype has only a few counts. The chain couples TRBV7-2 to TRBJ2-4, with D possibly TRBD1 on 6 matching bases. The CDR3 sequence is 17 residues long. V lost 5 bases and J lost 3, with 20 bases in between. Germline assignment: CDR1 SGHTA and CDR2 FQGNSA. The CDR3 nucleotides are TGTGCCAGCAGCGCAACCGGGACACCACTAAGCAAAAACATTCAGTACTTC. It translates to CASSATGTPLSKNIQYF.